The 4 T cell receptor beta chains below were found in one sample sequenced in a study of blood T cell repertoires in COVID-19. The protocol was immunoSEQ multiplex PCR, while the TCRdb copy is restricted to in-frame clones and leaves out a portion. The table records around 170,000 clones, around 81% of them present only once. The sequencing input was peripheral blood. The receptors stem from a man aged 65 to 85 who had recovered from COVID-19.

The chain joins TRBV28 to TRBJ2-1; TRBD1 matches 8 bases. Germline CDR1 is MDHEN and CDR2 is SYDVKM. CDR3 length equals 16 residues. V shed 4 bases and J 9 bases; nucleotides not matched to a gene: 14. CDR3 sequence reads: CASSSSGQGGTAEQFF. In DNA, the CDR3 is TGTGCCAGCAGTTCCAGCGGACAGGGCGGGACTGCTGAGCAGTTCTTC. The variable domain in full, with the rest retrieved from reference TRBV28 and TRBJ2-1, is DVKVTQSSRYLVKRTGEKVFLECVQDMDHENMFWYRQDPGLGLRLIYFSYDVKMKEKGDIPEGYSVSREKKERFSLILESASTNQTSMYLCASSSSGQGGTAEQFFGPGTRLTVL.

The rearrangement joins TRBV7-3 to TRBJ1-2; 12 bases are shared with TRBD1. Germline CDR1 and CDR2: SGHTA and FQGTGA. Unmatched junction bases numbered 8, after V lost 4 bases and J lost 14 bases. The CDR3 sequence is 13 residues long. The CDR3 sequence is CASSSGTGGERTF. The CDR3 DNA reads TGTGCCAGCAGCTCCGGGACAGGGGGCGAAAGGACCTTC.

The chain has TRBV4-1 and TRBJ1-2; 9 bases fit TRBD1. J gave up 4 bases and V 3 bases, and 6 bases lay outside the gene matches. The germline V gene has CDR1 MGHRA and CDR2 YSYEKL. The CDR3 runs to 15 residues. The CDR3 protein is CASSHGTGMAYGYTF. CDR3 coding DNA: TGCGCCAGCAGCCACGGGACAGGGATGGCCTATGGCTACACCTTC.

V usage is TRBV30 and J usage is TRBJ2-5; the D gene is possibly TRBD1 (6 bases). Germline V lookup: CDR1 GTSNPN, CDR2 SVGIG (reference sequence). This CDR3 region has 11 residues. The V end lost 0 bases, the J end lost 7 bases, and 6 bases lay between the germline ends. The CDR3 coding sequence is TGTGCCTGGAGTGTACAGGGGACCCAGTACTTC. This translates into CAWSVQGTQYF. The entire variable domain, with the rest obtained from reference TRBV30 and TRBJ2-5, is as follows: SQTIHQWPATLVQPVGSPLSLECTVEGTSNPNLYWYRQAAGRGLQLLFYSVGIGQISSEVPQNLSASRPQDRQFILSSKKLLLSDSGFYLCAWSVQGTQYFGPGTRLLVL.